Listed below are T cell receptor beta chains from one sample, sequenced in a study of blood T cell repertoires in COVID-19. Clones were read by immunoSEQ multiplex PCR, and TCRdb kept only the in-frame ones, dropping some. The sample has 250,000 to 300,000 clones; 75% to 90% are singletons. The sample was peripheral blood. The source is a woman between 40 and 50 years old who had recovered from COVID-19. Both conserved end residues are part of each CDR3. Fields, in order: D gene, V gene, clone size, J gene, CDR3 DNA, CDR3 protein. A D gene is named only where the DNA matches it firmly. The size of a clone is reported for some rows only, either as once, few or many, or as a class for expanded clones.

D gene: .; V gene: TRBV7-2; clone size: .; J gene: TRBJ1-1; CDR3 DNA: TGTGCCAGCAGTCGCGGGCCAAACACTGAAGCTTTCTTT; CDR3 protein: CASSRGPNTEAFF
D gene: .; V gene: TRBV6-6; clone size: .; J gene: TRBJ1-2; CDR3 DNA: TGTGCCAGCAGTTACGGGGCAGGGGCTAACTATGGCTACACCTTC; CDR3 protein: CASSYGAGANYGYTF
D gene: TRBD2; V gene: TRBV4-3; clone size: .; J gene: TRBJ2-1; CDR3 DNA: TGCGCCAGCAGCCAAGAGACTAGCGGGGGGGATTACAATGAGCAGTTCTTC; CDR3 protein: CASSQETSGGDYNEQFF
D gene: .; V gene: TRBV9; clone size: .; J gene: TRBJ1-2; CDR3 DNA: TGTGCCAGCAGCGTAGGTGCAGGGCCCTATGGCTACACCTTC; CDR3 protein: CASSVGAGPYGYTF
D gene: .; V gene: TRBV30; clone size: .; J gene: TRBJ1-4; CDR3 DNA: TGTGCCTGGAGCCCCAGGGGACGGATCTATGAAAAACTGTTTTTT; CDR3 protein: CAWSPRGRIYEKLFF
D gene: .; V gene: TRBV6-5; clone size: .; J gene: TRBJ1-2; CDR3 DNA: TGTGCCAGCAGCGATAACAGGGTGGCGAGATGGCTCTTC; CDR3 protein: CASSDNRVARWLF
D gene: TRBD1; V gene: TRBV13; clone size: .; J gene: TRBJ2-2; CDR3 DNA: TGTGCCAGCAGCCTTCGGACAGGGAACACCGGGGAGCTGTTTTTT; CDR3 protein: CASSLRTGNTGELFF
D gene: .; V gene: TRBV11-3; clone size: .; J gene: TRBJ2-1; CDR3 DNA: TGTGCCAGCAGCTTAGGTGGCTCATCGGGGTCCTACAATGAGCAGTTCTTC; CDR3 protein: CASSLGGSSGSYNEQFF
D gene: .; V gene: TRBV5-5; clone size: once; J gene: TRBJ2-5; CDR3 DNA: TGTGCCAGCAGCTGGGCAGGGGAGACCCAGTACTTC; CDR3 protein: CASSWAGETQYF
D gene: .; V gene: TRBV9; clone size: .; J gene: TRBJ2-1; CDR3 DNA: TGCCTCCTCAATGAGCAGTTCTTC; CDR3 protein: CLLNEQFF
D gene: .; V gene: TRBV23-1; clone size: .; J gene: TRBJ1-1; CDR3 DNA: TGCGCCAGCACGGGGGGGTTACTGCACACTGAAGCTTTCTTT; CDR3 protein: CASTGGLLHTEAFF
D gene: TRBD1; V gene: TRBV19; clone size: once; J gene: TRBJ1-3; CDR3 DNA: TGTGCCAGTAGTATCGGGACAGGAGGTGGAAACACCATATATTTT; CDR3 protein: CASSIGTGGGNTIYF
D gene: .; V gene: TRBV5-6; clone size: .; J gene: TRBJ1-2; CDR3 DNA: TGTGCCAGCAGCTTAGAGGCTAACTATGGCTACACCTTC; CDR3 protein: CASSLEANYGYTF
D gene: .; V gene: TRBV19; clone size: .; J gene: TRBJ1-2; CDR3 DNA: TGTGCCAGTAGTATAGGGGCAGGTGGCTACACCTTC; CDR3 protein: CASSIGAGGYTF
D gene: TRBD1; V gene: TRBV6-5; clone size: once; J gene: TRBJ2-7; CDR3 DNA: TGTGCCAGCAGTTCCACTCAGACAGGGAGCTCCTACGAGCAGTACTTC; CDR3 protein: CASSSTQTGSSYEQYF
D gene: TRBD1; V gene: TRBV2; clone size: few; J gene: TRBJ2-7; CDR3 DNA: TGTGCCAGCAGAAACCCTACGGGACAGGGGGAGTCCTACGAGCAGTACTTC; CDR3 protein: CASRNPTGQGESYEQYF
D gene: TRBD1; V gene: TRBV9; clone size: .; J gene: TRBJ2-7; CDR3 DNA: TGTGCCAGCAACTTATCAGGACAGGGGGAAGACGAGCAGTACTTC; CDR3 protein: CASNLSGQGEDEQYF
D gene: .; V gene: TRBV3-1/TRBV3-2; clone size: once; J gene: TRBJ1-5; CDR3 DNA: TGTGCCAGCAGCTTAGGAGGTCCGAACACCTACAATCAGCCCCAGCATTTT; CDR3 protein: CASSLGGPNTYNQPQHF
D gene: .; V gene: TRBV18; clone size: .; J gene: TRBJ2-2; CDR3 DNA: TGTGCCACCATAACAGCGAACACCGGGGAGCTGTTTTTT; CDR3 protein: CATITANTGELFF
D gene: TRBD1; V gene: TRBV5-1; clone size: .; J gene: TRBJ1-2; CDR3 DNA: TGCGCCAGCAGCTTTGACAGGGCGGACTATGGCTACACCTTC; CDR3 protein: CASSFDRADYGYTF
D gene: TRBD1; V gene: TRBV5-6; clone size: .; J gene: TRBJ2-2; CDR3 DNA: TGTGCCAGCAGCTCCTACAGGGGGCTGGGGGAGCTGTTTTTT; CDR3 protein: CASSSYRGLGELFF
D gene: .; V gene: TRBV6-5; clone size: once; J gene: TRBJ2-7; CDR3 DNA: TGTGCCAGCACCGGGGGCTACGAGCAGTACTTC; CDR3 protein: CASTGGYEQYF
D gene: TRBD2; V gene: TRBV27; clone size: .; J gene: TRBJ2-7; CDR3 DNA: TGTGCCAGCAGCCCGGGGGGTTACGAGCAGTACTTC; CDR3 protein: CASSPGGYEQYF
D gene: TRBD1; V gene: TRBV7-2; clone size: .; J gene: TRBJ2-7; CDR3 DNA: TGTGCCAGCAGCTCTCCCGGGACAGTTTCCTACGAGCAGTACTTC; CDR3 protein: CASSSPGTVSYEQYF
D gene: .; V gene: TRBV9; clone size: .; J gene: TRBJ2-7; CDR3 DNA: TGTGCCAGCAGCGTAGCCGGGGTCCGCGAGCAGTACTTC; CDR3 protein: CASSVAGVREQYF
D gene: TRBD1; V gene: TRBV29-1; clone size: .; J gene: TRBJ1-2; CDR3 DNA: TGCAGCGCCGAAACACAGGGGATCGGTGGCTACACCTTC; CDR3 protein: CSAETQGIGGYTF
D gene: .; V gene: TRBV10-3; clone size: .; J gene: TRBJ1-2; CDR3 DNA: TGTGCCATCAGTGGGGTCGGGGGGCCGGCCTATGGCTACACCTTC; CDR3 protein: CAISGVGGPAYGYTF
D gene: TRBD2; V gene: TRBV3-1/TRBV3-2; clone size: .; J gene: TRBJ2-1; CDR3 DNA: TGTGCCAGCAGCCAAGCCAGCGGGGGCCCCGAGCAGTTCTTC; CDR3 protein: CASSQASGGPEQFF
D gene: TRBD1; V gene: TRBV6-6; clone size: .; J gene: TRBJ2-1; CDR3 DNA: TGTGCCAGCAGTTTATTGCAGGGGGTTCCCTACAATGAGCAGTTCTTC; CDR3 protein: CASSLLQGVPYNEQFF
D gene: .; V gene: TRBV9; clone size: .; J gene: TRBJ1-2; CDR3 DNA: TGTGCCAGCAGCGTACAGGGTTCTAACTATGGCTACACCTTC; CDR3 protein: CASSVQGSNYGYTF